This passage covers 16 T cell receptor beta chains from one sample sequenced in a study of T cells in localized non-small cell lung cancer. The protocol was immunoSEQ multiplex PCR, while the TCRdb copy is restricted to in-frame clones and leaves out a portion. This repertoire shows about 1,700 clones, around a third found once; its top ten account for 7% to 9%. Sequencing used normal lung tissue next to the tumor, obtained before any cancer treatment. These receptor sequences come from a female donor over 55 with stage II squamous cell lung carcinoma.

This chain links TRBV19 with TRBJ2-2; D perhaps matches TRBD1 (5 bases). This CDR3 has 14 residues. Trimming took off 3 bases at V and 8 bases at J, with 13 bases between the two ends. Germline V lookup: CDR1 LNHDA, CDR2 SQIVND (reference sequence). In DNA, the CDR3 is TGTGCCAGTAGTATTTCAGGGAACAGGGGGGAGCTGTTTTTT. Protein sequence: CASSISGNRGELFF.

The V call is TRBV11-3, the J call TRBJ2-3; 10 bases align to TRBD2. V dropped 4 bases and J dropped 2; count of bases not matched to a gene: 6. Germline V gene data show CDR1 as SGHNT and CDR2 as YENEEA. This CDR3 spans 16 amino acids. The CDR3 here is CASSSERGGLTDTQYF. In DNA form, the CDR3 reads TGTGCCAGCAGCTCCGAGCGGGGGGGCCTCACAGATACGCAGTATTTT.

This clone was observed a few times. The chain links TRBV14 to TRBJ1-3; D is ambiguous. The V end lost 0 bases, the J end lost 0 bases, and 9 bases lay between the germline ends. Germline loops: CDR1 SGHDN, CDR2 FVKESK. The CDR3 contains 16 residues. The CDR3 nucleotides are TGTGCCAGCAGCCAAGAGGTTCCCATCTCTGGAAACACCATATATTTT. Protein: CASSQEVPISGNTIYF.

The chain combines TRBV19 with TRBJ2-3; D is perhaps TRBD2 (5 bases). The CDR3 is 13 amino acids. Germline V lookup: CDR1 LNHDA, CDR2 SQIVND (reference sequence). Trimming left V 3 bases short and J 6 bases short, with 10 bases between. Written as DNA, the CDR3 is TGTGCCAGTAGTATTCGGCCGGGGGATACGCAGTATTTT. Translating gives CASSIRPGDTQYF.

In this sample, this clone turned up a few times. The chain employs TRBV6-8 and TRBJ1-2; D might be TRBD1 (5 bases). V was trimmed by 7 bases and J by 7 bases, leaving 16 bases between them. CDR1 MNHGY and CDR2 SAAAGT come from the germline V gene. The CDR3 totals 13 residues. The CDR3 loop is CASTLEEGTGYTF. The CDR3, as DNA: TGTGCCAGCACCCTCGAGGAGGGGACTGGCTACACCTTC.

The chain has TRBV15 and TRBJ1-2, with D unresolved. The CDR3 has 15 residues. Deletions cut 0 bases from V and 2 bases from J, with 10 bases between. Germline CDR1 and CDR2: LNHNV and YYDKDF (reference sequence). The CDR3 DNA reads as TGTGCCACCAGCAGAGAGGCCACTAAAAACTATGGCTACACCTTC. This codes for CATSREATKNYGYTF.

The genes are TRBV14 and TRBJ2-7, with D possibly TRBD2 on 6 matching bases. Per germline, CDR1 SGHDN and CDR2 FVKESK. V was cut by 1 base and J by 7 bases, with 20 bases left in between. The CDR3 totals 16 residues. The CDR3 DNA is TGTGCCAGCAGCCAAGGTTCGGCTAGCGATTCATATGAGCAGTACTTC. This encodes CASSQGSASDSYEQYF.

The rearrangement uses TRBV28 and TRBJ2-3; D is undetermined. The CDR3 has 14 amino acids. V dropped 3 bases and J dropped 3 bases, with 10 bases sitting between them. Per germline, CDR1 MDHEN and CDR2 SYDVKM. In DNA, the CDR3 is TGTGCCAGCAGTTTCCTCTCCGGGACAGATACGCAGTATTTT. Amino acids: CASSFLSGTDTQYF.

The chain combines TRBV5-1 with TRBJ2-3, with D possibly being TRBD1 (6 bases). This CDR3 contains 14 residues. Deletions cut 4 bases from V and 5 bases from J, with 14 bases between. Germline V lookup: CDR1 SGHRS, CDR2 YFSETQ. The CDR3 sequence is CASSQKPDRDTQYF. The CDR3 DNA sequence: TGCGCCAGCAGCCAGAAACCGGACAGAGATACGCAGTATTTT.

By share, this clone counts as medium-sized. The chain uses TRBV9 and TRBJ2-3; TRBD2 matches 9 bases. Germline lookup yields CDR1 SGDLS and CDR2 YYNGEE. The junction had 16 bases not matched to a gene; V was cut back by 2 bases and J by 0 bases. This CDR3 has 20 amino acids. The CDR3 DNA reads TGTGCCAGCAGCGTTGTGGCAGCGGGGGGCACTTTTACTAGCACAGATACGCAGTATTTT. Protein: CASSVVAAGGTFTSTDTQYF.

This rearrangement joins TRBV30 to TRBJ1-4; a weak D match, TRBD1 (6 bases). V was clipped by 0 bases and J by 5 bases, with 13 bases between them. Germline V gene data show CDR1 as GTSNPN and CDR2 as SVGIG (reference sequence). CDR3 size: 15 residues. The CDR3: CAWSVGQRGNEKLFF. CDR3 in DNA: TGTGCCTGGAGTGTAGGACAGCGGGGGAATGAAAAACTGTTTTTT.

The J gene is TRBJ2-3, the V gene TRBV19; D gene unclear. Germline CDR1 and CDR2: LNHDA and SQIVND (reference sequence). Trimming took off 6 bases at V and 4 bases at J, with 11 bases between the two ends. The CDR3 covers 13 residues. CDR3 sequence reads: CASRPRVADTQYF. The CDR3 DNA reads as TGTGCCAGTAGACCCCGCGTTGCAGATACGCAGTATTTT.

The gene calls are TRBV10-2 and TRBJ2-5; 11 positions match TRBD2. CDR3 length: 16 amino acids. After removal of 8 bases from V and 1 base from J, the junction contained 9 bases not matched to a gene. Germline V CDR1 and CDR2: WSHSY, SAAADI. Written as DNA, the CDR3 is TGCGCCAGCTCCGAAGGGCTAGCGGGGGGCCAAGAGACCCAGTACTTC. Its translation is CASSEGLAGGQETQYF.

This clone has a handful of counts. This chain links TRBV9 with TRBJ2-2; 7 bases align to TRBD1. Germline V lookup: CDR1 SGDLS, CDR2 YYNGEE. The CDR3 length is 13 residues. Trimming at V came to 3 bases and at J to 6 bases, leaving 2 bases not matched to a gene. CDR3 loop: CASSATGAGELFF. The CDR3 DNA reads as TGTGCCAGCAGCGCTACAGGGGCCGGGGAGCTGTTTTTT. Looking up the rest from reference TRBV9 and TRBJ2-2 gives the full variable domain: DSGVTQTPKHLITATGQRVTLRCSPRSGDLSVYWYQQSLDQGLQFLIQYYNGEERAKGNILERFSAQQFPDLHSELNLSSLELGDSALYFCASSATGAGELFFGEGSRLTVL.

In this sample, this clone turned up once. The chain employs TRBV19 and TRBJ2-7; tentatively, D is TRBD2 (5 bases). The CDR3 extends over 13 amino acids. V lost 10 bases, J lost 6 bases, and 19 bases lay in between. Germline loops: CDR1 LNHDA, CDR2 SQIVND (reference sequence). The CDR3 here is CATVLRAGAEQYF. The CDR3 nucleotides read TGTGCCACTGTCCTTAGGGCGGGTGCCGAGCAGTACTTC.

This clone has more than one count but fewer than ten. V and J are TRBV29-1 and TRBJ2-7, with 8 positions matching TRBD2. Germline V gene lookup returns CDR1 SQVTM and CDR2 ANQGSEA. The CDR3 sequence is 16 residues long. J gave up 5 bases and V 0 bases, and 12 bases lay outside the gene matches. The CDR3 DNA sequence: TGCAGCGTTGAAGATCGGGTAGCGGGGCACCTCAACGAGCAGTACTTC. Translating it yields CSVEDRVAGHLNEQYF.